This TCR beta chain came from a study of T cell changes during pregnancy in multiple sclerosis. The V gene end was trimmed by 5 bases and the J gene end by 3 bases; junction bases not matched to a gene: 9. The germline V gene encodes CDR1 SGHRS and CDR2 YFSETQ. The CDR3 has 17 amino acids. TCRdb keeps only in-frame clones here, not all; method: immunoSEQ multiplex PCR. This repertoire shows approximately 69,000 clones, 75% to 95% found once; its top ten account for about 0.27%. This TCR was recovered from a female donor in good health, enrolled as a control in a pregnancy study. J is TRBJ1-3 and V is TRBV5-1; TRBD1 matches 12 bases. Material: CD4+ T cells from peripheral blood mononuclear cells, obtained in the third trimester of pregnancy. CDR3 residues: CASRKSGTGGFGNTIYF. The CDR3 DNA sequence: TGCGCCAGCAGAAAATCCGGGACAGGGGGCTTTGGAAACACCATATATTTT.